This T cell receptor (beta chain) was captured by sequencing in a study of T cell changes during pregnancy in multiple sclerosis. Data came from immunoSEQ multiplex PCR; TCRdb stores just in-frame clones and leaves some out. This sample has under 70,000 clones; approximately 90% occur once, and the top ten carry 1% to 1.5%. Here the sequenced sample was peripheral blood, taken in the second trimester of pregnancy. This clonotype originated in a female donor with multiple sclerosis, enrolled in a pregnancy study.

The CDR3 region has the DNA TGCGCCAGCAGCTGGGGAGGGGCAACCTACGAGCAGTACTTC. Its translation: CASSWGGATYEQYF. The V gene is TRBV5-1, the J gene TRBJ2-7; 7 nucleotides agree with TRBD2. Trimming removed 3 bases from V and 2 bases from J; junction bases left unmatched: 5. Looked up from germline, CDR1 is SGHRS and CDR2 is YFSETQ. The CDR3 sequence is 14 residues long. Looking up the rest from reference TRBV5-1 and TRBJ2-7 gives the full variable domain: KAGVTQTPRYLIKTRGQQVTLSCSPISGHRSVSWYQQTPGQGLQFLFEYFSETQRNKGNFPGRFSGRQFSNSRSEMNVSTLELGDSALYLCASSWGGATYEQYFGPGTRLTVT.